This T cell receptor (beta chain) was recovered during a study of blood T cell repertoires in COVID-19. About the study: Sources were T cells, B-cell-depleted T cells, or PBMCs; the material itself was cDNA or gDNA.

The ends lost 1 base at V and 3 bases at J; junction bases unmatched: 11. The CDR3 totals 17 residues. CDR1 MNHNS and CDR2 SASEGT come from the germline V gene. Measured with immunoSEQ multiplex PCR; TCRdb has only the in-frame clones, and not every one. The table lists about 170,000 clones, about 85% of them singletons. The source material was peripheral blood. The gene calls are TRBV6-1 and TRBJ2-7, with 8 bases fitting TRBD1. The sequence derives from a man at least 80 years old with COVID-19, enrolled during active disease. The CDR3 spells CASSEETGASINYEQYF. The DNA for the CDR3 is TGTGCCAGCAGTGAAGAGACAGGGGCCTCAATTAACTACGAGCAGTACTTC.